The 15 T cell receptor beta chains in this list originate from one sample, sequenced in a study of blood T cell repertoires in COVID-19. Clones were read by immunoSEQ multiplex PCR, and TCRdb kept only the in-frame ones, dropping some. This sample carries 250,000 to 300,000 clones, roughly 85% of them seen once, and the ten largest clones take about 5.1%. Sequenced material: peripheral blood. The source is a man in his fifties or sixties with active or convalescent COVID-19.

The V and J genes are TRBV19 and TRBJ2-5, with no clear D. The CDR3 has 14 residues. Looked up from germline, CDR1 is LNHDA and CDR2 is SQIVND (reference sequence). V lost 3 bases and J lost 1, with 9 bases in between. CDR3 residues: CASSMRHLQETQYF. As DNA, the CDR3 is TGTGCCAGTAGTATGAGACATCTCCAAGAGACCCAGTACTTC. Looking up the rest from reference TRBV19 and TRBJ2-5 gives the full variable domain: DGGITQSPKYLFRKEGQNVTLSCEQNLNHDAMYWYRQDPGQGLRLIYYSQIVNDFQKGDIAEGYSVSREKKESFPLTVTSAQKNPTAFYLCASSMRHLQETQYFGPGTRLLVL.

This clone appeared once. The chain joins TRBV10-2 to TRBJ2-5; the match to TRBD1 covers 7 bases. Germline trimming cut 7 bases from V and 5 bases from J; bases unmatched to any gene: 7. Germline CDR1 reads WSHSY; CDR2 reads SAAADI. The CDR3 length is 13 residues. This CDR3 reads CASNNRGLETQYF. The CDR3, as DNA: TGCGCCAGCAATAACAGGGGATTGGAGACCCAGTACTTC.

This sequence joins TRBV28 and TRBJ2-1; maybe TRBD1 (6 bases). Trimming cost V 5 bases and J 1 base, with 15 bases left between them. The CDR3 runs 16 residues. CDR1 and CDR2 (germline): MDHEN, SYDVKM. The CDR3 DNA sequence: TGTGCCAGCAGTCTCCTTGGGACACGGTCCTACAATGAGCAGTTCTTC. Translation: CASSLLGTRSYNEQFF.

The chain employs TRBV29-1 and TRBJ1-1; D is unresolved. The CDR3 consists of 12 residues. Trimming took off 6 bases at V and 4 bases at J, with 12 bases between the two ends. Germline V gene data show CDR1 as SQVTM and CDR2 as ANQGSEA. The CDR3 sequence: CSVSLRGTEAFF. Here the CDR3 DNA reads TGCAGCGTCTCCCTCAGAGGCACTGAAGCTTTCTTT.

The chain uses TRBV24-1 and TRBJ2-3; 8 nucleotides line up with TRBD2. Germline V gives CDR1 KGHDR, CDR2 SFDVKD. The CDR3 runs 13 residues. The V gene end was trimmed by 9 bases and the J gene end by 5 bases; junction bases not matched to a gene: 6. In DNA form, the CDR3 reads TGTGCCACCTCGGGGGGGGCTTTAGATACGCAGTATTTT. It yields the protein CATSGGALDTQYF.

The chain uses TRBV5-4 and TRBJ2-7, with 14 bases lining up with TRBD2. Per the germline V gene, CDR1 is SGHNT and CDR2 is YYREEE (reference sequence). This CDR3 comprises 16 residues. The trim removed 4 bases at V and 4 bases at J, leaving 7 bases unmatched. The CDR3 DNA reads as TGTGCCAGCAGCCCGGGACTAGCGGGAGTTGGTTACGAGCAGTACTTC. Its protein is CASSPGLAGVGYEQYF.

CDR3 protein: CASSQQQGYEQYF. The CDR3 DNA is TGCGCCAGCAGCCAACAACAGGGGTACGAGCAGTACTTC. The chain combines TRBV4-3 with TRBJ2-7, with 7 bases aligning to TRBD1. CDR3 length: 13 residues. The junction had 2 bases not matched to a gene; V was cut back by 2 bases and J by 4 bases. The germline CDR1 and CDR2 sequences are LGHNA and YSLEER.

This sequence joins TRBV27 and TRBJ2-7; D unresolved. CDR3 size: 13 residues. CDR1 is MNHEY and CDR2 is SMNVEV in the germline V gene (reference sequence). V lost 5 bases to trimming and J lost 2 bases, with 10 bases between them. The CDR3 region has the DNA TGTGCCAGCAGTCCCGGGTGGGCCTACGAGCAGTACTTC. Residues: CASSPGWAYEQYF.

The rearrangement joins TRBV18 to TRBJ2-1, with 7 bases lining up with TRBD1. The germline V gene has CDR1 KGHSH and CDR2 LQKENI. Unmatched junction bases numbered 16, after V lost 1 base and J lost 7 bases. CDR3 size: 18 residues. CDR3 in amino acids: CASSPRPSGGQVKNEQFF. The CDR3 DNA reads TGTGCCAGCTCACCACGGCCATCAGGCGGACAGGTTAAAAATGAGCAGTTCTTC.

This clone was picked up one time. V and J are TRBV19 and TRBJ2-7, with D possibly matching TRBD2 (5 bases). From germline, CDR1 is LNHDA and CDR2 SQIVND (reference sequence). The CDR3 is 16 amino acids. The V end lost 4 bases, the J end lost 6 bases, and 22 bases lay between the germline ends. CDR3 protein: CASSTVANTPSLEQYF. The CDR3 DNA reads TGTGCCAGTAGTACGGTAGCGAACACCCCCTCCCTCGAGCAGTACTTC. Variable domain in full (rest from reference TRBV19 and TRBJ2-7): DGGITQSPKYLFRKEGQNVTLSCEQNLNHDAMYWYRQDPGQGLRLIYYSQIVNDFQKGDIAEGYSVSREKKESFPLTVTSAQKNPTAFYLCASSTVANTPSLEQYFGPGTRLTVT.

A few counts support this clone. This chain connects TRBV30 to TRBJ1-1; D is ambiguous. CDR1 and CDR2 (germline): GTSNPN, SVGIG (reference sequence). The CDR3 totals 11 residues. Trimming stripped 8 bases from V and 1 base from J, with 8 bases between. The CDR3 protein is CATNTNTEAFF. The CDR3 DNA follows: TGTGCCACGAACACGAACACTGAAGCTTTCTTT.

This clone was seen more than once but under ten times. The CDR3 DNA reads TGTGCCAGCAGGGGACAGGGGGCGGATGAAGCTTTCTTT. Its protein is CASRGQGADEAFF. The chain combines TRBV5-4 with TRBJ1-1, with 12 nucleotides matching TRBD1. With V trimmed by 5 bases and J by 7 bases, 3 bases remained unmatched. CDR3 size: 13 residues. Germline CDR1 reads SGHNT; CDR2 reads YYREEE (reference sequence). Combining the CDR3 with reference TRBV5-4 and TRBJ1-1 gives the whole variable domain ETGVTQSPTHLIKTRGQQVTLRCSSQSGHNTVSWYQQALGQGPQFIFQYYREEENGRGNFPPRFSGLQFPNYSSELNVNALELDDSALYLCASRGQGADEAFFGQGTRLTVV.

This chain joins TRBV18 and TRBJ2-3, with 7 nucleotides matching TRBD2. The CDR3 sequence is 15 residues long. Germline V gene sequence: CDR1 KGHSH, CDR2 LQKENI. The junction had 2 bases not matched to a gene; V was cut back by 2 bases and J by 0 bases. The CDR3 is CASSPSGGSTDTQYF. CDR3 DNA: TGTGCCAGCTCACCATCCGGGGGGAGCACAGATACGCAGTATTTT.

The V call is TRBV29-1, the J call TRBJ2-1, with D perhaps matching TRBD2 (6 bases). Deletions cut 7 bases from V and 4 bases from J, with 20 bases between. The length of the CDR3 is 15 residues. Germline V CDR1 and CDR2: SQVTM, ANQGSEA. CDR3 coding DNA: TGCAGCGCGGCGGGGAGGTCCACCGGTTACAATGAGCAGTTCTTC. Translation gives CSAAGRSTGYNEQFF.

This chain uses TRBV5-4 with TRBJ2-7; 7 bases agree with TRBD1. Losses at the gene ends were 0 bases for V and 6 bases for J; bases not matched to a gene: 9. The CDR3 has 15 amino acids. The germline V gene encodes CDR1 SGHNT and CDR2 YYREEE (reference sequence). In nucleotides, the CDR3 is TGTGCCAGCAGCTTGGGCCTCAGACAGGGATCCGAGCAGTACTTC. Residues: CASSLGLRQGSEQYF.